This T cell receptor beta chain was sequenced during a study of somatic mutations in cytotoxic T cells in rheumatoid arthritis. Study-level results: There were about an eighth of the roughly 60 patients in whom the largest CD8+ clone exceeded 20% of CD8+ cells. Reported slight underrepresentation of TRBV07 in rheumatoid arthritis patients was not subjected to multiple-comparison adjustment.

CDR1 is LGHNA and CDR2 is YSLEER in the germline V gene. The CDR3 contains 15 residues. V lost 0 bases to trimming and J lost 0 bases, with 3 bases between them. In the case of this clone: Its antigen is unknown.

Sequenced by immunoSEQ multiplex PCR; TCRdb stores in-frame clones only, minus some. The sample has 27,000 or so clones; more than 85% are singletons. This clonotype was sampled from an adult with rheumatoid arthritis. Material: CD8+ T cells sorted from blood. This sequence joins TRBV4-3 and TRBJ1-6; no firm D call. The CDR3 loop reads CASSQETSYNSPLHF. The CDR3 region has the DNA TGCGCCAGCAGCCAAGAAACCTCCTATAATTCACCCCTCCACTTT.